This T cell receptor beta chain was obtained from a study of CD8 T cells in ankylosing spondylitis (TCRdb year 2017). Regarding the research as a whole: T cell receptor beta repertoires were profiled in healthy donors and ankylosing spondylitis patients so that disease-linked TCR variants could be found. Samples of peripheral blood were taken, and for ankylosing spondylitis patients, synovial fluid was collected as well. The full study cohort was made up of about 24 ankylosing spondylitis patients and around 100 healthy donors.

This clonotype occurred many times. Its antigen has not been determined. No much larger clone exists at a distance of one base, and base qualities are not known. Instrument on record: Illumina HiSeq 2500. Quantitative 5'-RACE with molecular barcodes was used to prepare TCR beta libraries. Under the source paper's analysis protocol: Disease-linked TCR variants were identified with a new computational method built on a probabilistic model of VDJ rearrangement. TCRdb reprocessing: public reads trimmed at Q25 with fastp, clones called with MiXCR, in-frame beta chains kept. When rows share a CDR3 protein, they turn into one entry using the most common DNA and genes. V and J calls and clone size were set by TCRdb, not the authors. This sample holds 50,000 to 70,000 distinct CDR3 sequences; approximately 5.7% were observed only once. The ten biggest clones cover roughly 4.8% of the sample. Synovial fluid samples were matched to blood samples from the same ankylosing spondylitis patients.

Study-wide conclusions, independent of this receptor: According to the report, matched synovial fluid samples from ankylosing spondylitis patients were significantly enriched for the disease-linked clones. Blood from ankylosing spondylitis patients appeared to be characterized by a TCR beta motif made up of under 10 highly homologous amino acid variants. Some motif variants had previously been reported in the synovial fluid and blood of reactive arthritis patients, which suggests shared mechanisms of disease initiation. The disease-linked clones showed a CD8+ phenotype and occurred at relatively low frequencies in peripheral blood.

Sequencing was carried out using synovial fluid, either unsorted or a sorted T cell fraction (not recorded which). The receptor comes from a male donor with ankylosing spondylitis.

The nucleotides read TGTGCCAGCAGTTCCAGGGGCTCTGGTAATTCACCCCTCCACTTT. This is translated as CASSSRGSGNSPLHF. The chain was built from TRBV12-3 or TRBV12-4 and TRBJ1-6; TRBD1 is possibly the D segment (6 matching bases). The CDR3 has 15 amino acids, counting the end cysteine and phenylalanine. Kept here is only the CDR3 DNA, which spans 45 bases and is read in frame from base 1. The V and J ends are trimmed by 4 bases and 6 bases, leaving 13 bases between them.